The T cell receptor (beta chain) described here comes from a study of regulatory T cells in long-lasting Graves disease. Study background: Persistence in Graves' disease required over 5 years of antithyroid drugs plus positive TSH receptor antibodies. Study-level results: A greater number of public clonotypes (around 3,000) was shared by persistent patients than by new patients (roughly 930). Persistent Graves' patients showed reduced TCR diversity versus newly diagnosed patients.

Sample time point: persistent/refractory GD, antithyroid drugs over 5 years with positive TRAb. The TCR library was prepared using RNA isolated from PBMCs. Into tubes containing EDTA, roughly 8.8 milliliters of peripheral blood were drawn. There are 18 residues in the CDR3. V lost 1 base and J 0 bases, leaving 15 bases between the germline ends. The germline V gene encodes CDR1 KGHSH and CDR2 LQKENI. CDR3 regions were amplified by Arm-PCR using iRepertoire HTBI primers to build TCR beta libraries. Each CDR3 protein gets one entry after TCRdb re-called the multiplex PCR reads with MiXCR. Here the sample spans hundreds of thousands of distinct CDR3 sequences, about 19% being singletons. A remark on this clonotype: Antigen unknown.

Sequencing was performed on peripheral blood mononuclear cells (PBMCs), taken when the disease was refractory, from a patient treated with antithyroid drugs. This chain uses TRBV18 with TRBJ2-2, with D uncertain. The receptor comes from a female donor with Graves disease. The CDR3 nucleotides read TGTGCCAGCTCACCACGAGGATACTTCGCCGCGAACACCGGGGAGCTGTTTTTT. It encodes CASSPRGYFAANTGELFF.